Presented here are 24 T cell receptor beta chains from one specimen sequenced in a study of spatial heterogeneity in lung cancer. Points from the study as a whole: The study found that expanded intratumoral alpha and beta TCR counts tracked tumor mutation counts.

Indicated time point: sample taken at primary tumor resection. Their specific antigens are unknown. TCRdb itself ran the 5' RACE reads through MiXCR, one entry per CDR3 protein. This table has some 9,800 distinct CDR3 sequences, roughly 50% appearing once. Sample: lung tumor tissue, taken at surgery. The origin of the receptors is a female donor with early-stage non-small cell lung cancer.

The rearrangement uses TRBV20-1 and TRBJ2-1, with 13 positions matching TRBD2. The germline V gene encodes CDR1 DFQATT and CDR2 SNEGSKA (reference sequence). The CDR3 has 16 residues. With 0 bases clipped from V and 4 bases from J, the junction kept 3 bases outside the gene matches. For the CDR3, the DNA is TGCAGTGCTAGAGATCCACTAGCGGGAGGGTACAATGAGCAGTTCTTC. This gives the protein CSARDPLAGGYNEQFF.

The CDR3 sequence is CASSLSDRKSNQPQHF. CDR3 bases: TGTGCCAGCAGTTTATCTGACCGGAAGAGCAATCAGCCCCAGCATTTT. The chain carries TRBV27 and TRBJ1-5; D is uncertain. Germline CDR1 is MNHEY and CDR2 is SMNVEV (reference sequence). Trimming stripped 0 bases from V and 1 base from J, with 10 bases between. This CDR3 contains 16 residues.

The rearrangement links TRBV29-1 to TRBJ2-7; D might be TRBD1 (6 bases). Germline-derived CDR1 and CDR2 are SQVTM and ANQGSEA. The CDR3 has 14 amino acids. The V and J ends lost 5 bases and 0 bases respectively, with 14 bases between them. CDR3 sequence reads: CSVRQGLGSYEQYF. The CDR3 coding sequence is TGCAGCGTTCGGCAGGGGCTGGGCTCCTACGAGCAGTACTTC.

V and J are TRBV12-3 or TRBV12-4 and TRBJ2-7; D might be TRBD1 or TRBD2, each matching 5 bases. The CDR3 spans 18 residues. The germline V and J ends were trimmed by 6 bases and 3 bases, with 27 bases remaining between them. CDR3 region: CASSFGGPFSRLIYEQYF. In nucleotides, the CDR3 is TGTGCCAGCAGCTTTGGGGGACCCTTTTCACGGCTGATCTACGAGCAGTACTTC.

The chain uses TRBV19 and TRBJ1-2; no firm D call. V was clipped by 5 bases and J by 7 bases, with 20 bases between them. The CDR3 consists of 15 residues. Germline V gene lookup returns CDR1 LNHDA and CDR2 SQIVND (reference sequence). CDR3 nucleotides: TGTGCCAGTAGTGAAAGGGCAGGAGCCCAGGTTGGCTACACCTTC. Amino acid sequence: CASSERAGAQVGYTF.

The genes are TRBV5-1 and TRBJ1-1; no clear D gene. V shed 0 bases and J shed 3 bases, with 12 bases lying between them. CDR1 is SGHRS, CDR2 YFSETQ, per germline. The CDR3 contains 15 residues. The CDR3 DNA is TGCGCCAGCAGCTTGGACCCTGCTGGTTACACTGAAGCTTTCTTT. Its translation: CASSLDPAGYTEAFF. The variable domain in full, completed from reference TRBV5-1 and TRBJ1-1, reads KAGVTQTPRYLIKTRGQQVTLSCSPISGHRSVSWYQQTPGQGLQFLFEYFSETQRNKGNFPGRFSGRQFSNSRSEMNVSTLELGDSALYLCASSLDPAGYTEAFFGQGTRLTVV.

The rearrangement uses TRBV12-3 or TRBV12-4 and TRBJ1-2; D remains unclear. The CDR3 loop spans 13 amino acids. The germline V and J ends were trimmed by 3 bases and 4 bases, with 9 bases remaining between them. DNA of the CDR3: TGTGCCAGCAGTTTGGACGTTCGCTATGGCTACACCTTC. Encoded protein: CASSLDVRYGYTF.

The V and J genes are TRBV20-1 and TRBJ1-1; TRBD1 is a possible D gene (6 bases). Germline V gene lookup returns CDR1 DFQATT and CDR2 SNEGSKA (reference sequence). The CDR3 totals 15 residues. Trimming removed 0 bases from V and 0 bases from J, with 11 bases in between. The CDR3 loop reads CSAREYGGMNTEAFF. In DNA form, the CDR3 reads TGCAGTGCTAGAGAGTACGGGGGCATGAACACTGAAGCTTTCTTT.

This clonotype was detected a few times. This sequence joins TRBV7-2 and TRBJ1-5, with D possibly matching TRBD1 (6 bases). The CDR3 runs 15 residues. The germline V gene has CDR1 SGHTA and CDR2 FQGNSA. Trimming pared 2 bases from V and 3 bases from J, leaving 11 bases between. CDR3 residues: CASSLRGQINQPQHF. For the CDR3, the DNA is TGTGCCAGCAGCTTACGAGGACAGATCAATCAGCCCCAGCATTTT. The full variable domain, with the rest looked up from reference TRBV7-2 and TRBJ1-5, is GAGVSQSPSNKVTEKGKDVELRCDPISGHTALYWYRQSLGQGLEFLIYFQGNSAPDKSGLPSDRFSAERTGGSVSTLTIQRTQQEDSAVYLCASSLRGQINQPQHFGDGTRLSIL.

V and J are TRBV5-1 and TRBJ2-7; 7 bases are a match to TRBD1. Germline-derived CDR1 and CDR2 are SGHRS and YFSETQ. With 4 bases clipped from V and 2 bases from J, the junction kept 6 bases outside the gene matches. CDR3 length equals 14 residues. The CDR3 sequence: CASSAAGTAYEQYF. CDR3 sequence (DNA): TGCGCCAGCAGCGCGGCCGGGACAGCCTACGAGCAGTACTTC.

This chain links TRBV7-6 with TRBJ2-6, with D unclear. V was trimmed by 0 bases and J by 0 bases, leaving 12 bases between them. CDR3 length equals 18 residues. In germline, CDR1 is SGHVS, CDR2 FNYEAQ. CDR3 sequence reads: CASSLAQVPTSGANVLTF. The CDR3 DNA reads as TGTGCCAGCAGCTTAGCGCAAGTGCCGACCTCTGGGGCCAACGTCCTGACTTTC. The complete variable domain, with remaining parts taken from reference TRBV7-6 and TRBJ2-6, reads GAGVSQSPRYKVTKRGQDVALRCDPISGHVSLYWYRQALGQGPEFLTYFNYEAQQDKSGLPNDRFSAERPEGSISTLTIQRTEQRDSAMYRCASSLAQVPTSGANVLTFGAGSRLTVL.

This clonotype was seen a few times. The V call is TRBV7-2, the J call TRBJ2-4, with a tentative D call TRBD2 (5 bases). The CDR3 is made up of 15 amino acids. The V and J ends lost 5 bases and 0 bases respectively, with 11 bases between them. From germline, CDR1 is SGHTA and CDR2 FQGNSA. The CDR3 DNA sequence: TGTGCCAGCAGCCCCCGGGGAGTAGCCAAAAACATTCAGTACTTC. The encoded protein is CASSPRGVAKNIQYF.

This clonotype was picked up a small number of times. The rearrangement uses TRBV6-2 or TRBV6-3 and TRBJ1-1; D is unclear. The CDR3 sequence is 14 residues long. Germline V lookup: CDR1 MNHEY, CDR2 SVGEGT. Trimming removed 0 bases from V and 7 bases from J, with 12 bases in between. For the CDR3, the DNA is TGTGCCAGCAGTTACTCGAGACGGCGGAATGAAGCTTTCTTT. It encodes CASSYSRRRNEAFF.

The chain employs TRBV11-2 and TRBJ2-5; weak D call: TRBD2 (5 bases). The germline gives CDR1 SGHAT, CDR2 FQNNGV. This CDR3 region has 13 residues. The V end was cut by 6 bases, the J end by 7 bases, with 15 bases between. The CDR3 nucleotides read TGTGCCAGCAGTTTAACAAACGAGGGGACCCAGTACTTC. Amino acids: CASSLTNEGTQYF.

The chain couples TRBV23-1 to TRBJ1-1; D is ambiguous. TRBV23-1 is identified as an open reading frame with a role that is uncertain. V was pared by 0 bases and J by 6 bases, with 5 bases between. This CDR3 spans 12 amino acids. The CDR3 nucleotides are TGCGCCAGCAGTCAATCGCCCGCTGAAGCTTTCTTT. Translation gives CASSQSPAEAFF.

V gene TRBV7-6 combines with J gene TRBJ2-4, with TRBD1 matching 7 bases. This CDR3 has 19 amino acids. V lost 5 bases and J lost 0; bases outside the gene matches: 16. CDR1 and CDR2 from the germline V gene are SGHVS and FNYEAQ. CDR3 in amino acids: CASSPITPQGQLAKNIQYF. For the CDR3, the DNA is TGTGCCAGCAGCCCCATAACCCCCCAGGGACAGCTAGCCAAAAACATTCAGTACTTC.

This clonotype occurred a few times. The V and J genes are TRBV3-1 and TRBJ2-1, with D perhaps given as TRBD1 or TRBD2 (5 bases each). The CDR3 has 14 residues. The germline CDR1 and CDR2 sequences are LGHDT and YNNKEL (reference sequence). The V and J ends lost 1 base and 10 bases respectively, with 14 bases between them. CDR3 amino acids: CASSQGRGAVEQFF. The CDR3 region has the DNA TGTGCCAGCAGCCAAGGTAGAGGGGCGGTCGAGCAGTTCTTC.

This clonotype is deemed medium-sized. This chain links TRBV29-1 with TRBJ2-1, with TRBD1 matching over 7 bases. There are 14 residues in the CDR3. Germline assignment: CDR1 SQVTM and CDR2 ANQGSEA. The J segment lost 4 bases and the V segment lost 5 bases, leaving 8 bases of the junction unmatched. The CDR3 coding sequence is TGCAGCGTTAGACAGGGTTGGAGTTACAATGAGCAGTTCTTC. Amino acids: CSVRQGWSYNEQFF.

The chain combines TRBV7-9 with TRBJ1-6; TRBD1 might be the D (5 bases). This CDR3 is built from 17 residues. Germline-derived CDR1 and CDR2 are SEHNR and FQNEAQ (reference sequence). Trimming cost V 5 bases and J 0 bases, with 14 bases left between them. The CDR3 coding sequence is TGTGCCAGCAGCCCGGGGGTCGGGGGCTCCTATAATTCACCCCTCCACTTT. This codes for CASSPGVGGSYNSPLHF.

The CDR3 DNA reads TGTGCCAGCAGCGTAGATAAGTCCTACGAGCAGTACTTC. This sequence encodes CASSVDKSYEQYF. This chain uses TRBV9 with TRBJ2-7; D unclear. From germline, CDR1 is SGDLS and CDR2 YYNGEE. The CDR3 covers 13 residues. Trimming took 0 bases from V and 1 from J, leaving 5 bases between them.

The rearrangement joins TRBV20-1 to TRBJ2-1, with 7 bases lining up with TRBD2. There are 14 residues in the CDR3. Unmatched junction bases numbered 13, after V lost 7 bases and J lost 7 bases. CDR1 is DFQATT, CDR2 SNEGSKA, per germline (reference sequence). The DNA of the CDR3 is TGCAGTGTCCTACCCGGGACTAAAGGAAATGAGCAGTTCTTC. Amino acid sequence: CSVLPGTKGNEQFF.

This clonotype was observed a few times. The V and J genes are TRBV9 and TRBJ2-2; 7 bases agree with TRBD1. Germline V gives CDR1 SGDLS, CDR2 YYNGEE. Trimming took 3 bases from V and 0 from J; bases not matched to a gene: 5. This CDR3 has 16 residues. CDR3 sequence reads: CASSADRASNTGELFF. As DNA, the CDR3 is TGTGCCAGCAGCGCCGACAGGGCTTCGAACACCGGGGAGCTGTTTTTT.

CDR3 protein: CASSLGGQANEAFF. CDR3 coding DNA: TGCGCCAGCAGCTTGGGCGGGCAGGCCAATGAAGCTTTCTTT. This chain uses TRBV5-1 with TRBJ1-1; D gene ambiguous. Deletions cut 0 bases from V and 7 bases from J, with 13 bases between. This CDR3 has 14 residues. The germline V gene encodes CDR1 SGHRS and CDR2 YFSETQ.

This clonotype was picked up a small number of times. The rearrangement links TRBV7-6 to TRBJ2-3; 8 nucleotides match TRBD2. The CDR3 spans 14 residues. J gave up 6 bases and V 5 bases, and 7 bases lay outside the gene matches. The germline gives CDR1 SGHVS, CDR2 FNYEAQ. The CDR3 coding sequence is TGTGCCAGCAGCGCCGGACTAGCTGACGATACGCAGTATTTT. Translating it yields CASSAGLADDTQYF.